The entry that follows covers one TCR beta chain sequence. This sample stems from a study of blood T cell dynamics during melanoma immunotherapy. The wider study: Standard first-line treatment here was pembrolizumab or nivolumab plus ipilimumab in metastatic melanoma.

DNA loading was fixed at 300 to 350 ng for all bulk PBMC samples. Only in-frame clones appear in the TCRdb table, and some are missing; sequencing was by immunoSEQ multiplex PCR. The data contain 8,000 to 13,000 clones, around 86% of them singletons. Documented time point: pre-treatment baseline. Samples come from before therapy and from week 3 after the first blockade cycle. At 12 weeks after first infusion, RECIST 1.1 defined response for most patients. The receptor was derived from a human donor with melanoma. This specimen was blood, taken from a patient treated with checkpoint blockade.

The chain's CDR3 is CASSQGTSGRNPAYEQYF. In nucleotides, the CDR3 is TGTGCCAGCAGCCAGGGGACTAGCGGGAGGAACCCCGCATACGAGCAGTACTTC. The rearrangement joins TRBV28 to TRBJ2-7, with TRBD2 identical over 15 bases. The J segment lost 4 bases and the V segment lost 6 bases, leaving 13 bases of the junction unmatched. CDR1 and CDR2 from the germline V gene are MDHEN and SYDVKM. This CDR3 has 18 residues.